These 13 T cell receptor beta chains came from one sample sequenced in a study of shared clonotypes between healthy human individuals. The table came from immunoSEQ multiplex PCR; TCRdb's copy has only in-frame clones and leaves some out. The sample shows hundreds of thousands of clones, around 73% of them seen only once. The material sequenced was memory CD4+ T cells sorted from blood. Stated subset: CD45RA-negative fraction. The receptors derive from a woman between 25 and 40 years old in good health.

The chain employs TRBV28 and TRBJ1-5; the D is unclear. The CDR3 covers 15 residues. V lost 8 bases and J 2 bases, leaving 16 bases between the germline ends. CDR1 is MDHEN and CDR2 is SYDVKM in the germline V gene. CDR3 sequence reads: CASSKAGSRNQPQHF. The CDR3 DNA is TGTGCCAGCTCGAAGGCGGGGTCCCGCAATCAGCCCCAGCATTTT.

The V call is TRBV28, the J call TRBJ2-7; a possible D gene is TRBD1 (5 bases). Germline CDR1 is MDHEN and CDR2 is SYDVKM. The CDR3 spans 12 residues. V gave up 4 bases and J gave up 10 bases, with 14 bases separating them. CDR3 amino acids: CASSSDRQKQYF. DNA for the CDR3: TGTGCCAGCAGTTCCGATCGACAGAAACAGTACTTC.

The rearrangement links TRBV10-3 to TRBJ1-5; no firm D call. CDR3 length: 13 amino acids. V was cut by 4 bases and J by 7 bases, with 11 bases left in between. Germline CDR1 ENHRY, CDR2 SYGVKD. Here the CDR3 reads CAISVQVNQPQHF. The CDR3 coding sequence is TGTGCCATCAGTGTCCAGGTTAACCAGCCCCAGCATTTT.

The chain recombines TRBV11-3 with TRBJ2-5; D gene unclear. The ends were cut back, 5 bases at V and 5 bases at J, with 15 bases in the middle. From germline, CDR1 is SGHNT and CDR2 YENEEA. CDR3 length: 14 amino acids. The CDR3, as DNA: TGTGCCAGCAGCCCCGACTGGGGTCGGGAGACCCAGTACTTC. Translation gives CASSPDWGRETQYF.

The V call is TRBV5-4, the J call TRBJ2-1; D not certain. Trimming shortened V by 0 bases and J by 9 bases, and 7 bases separated the two germline ends. CDR3 length: 12 residues. The germline V gene encodes CDR1 SGHNT and CDR2 YYREEE (reference sequence). CDR3 sequence: CASSLALGEQFF. CDR3 bases: TGTGCCAGCAGCTTGGCCTTGGGTGAGCAGTTCTTC.

This sequence joins TRBV27 and TRBJ1-6; 7 nucleotides line up with TRBD1. CDR3 length: 16 amino acids. CDR1 is MNHEY and CDR2 is SMNVEV in the germline V gene (reference sequence). J gave up 5 bases and V 6 bases, and 10 bases lay outside the gene matches. The CDR3 DNA follows: TGTGCCAGCAGCCCTTACGGACAGGCCAATAATTCACCCCTCCACTTT. Protein sequence: CASSPYGQANNSPLHF.

V gene TRBV6-6 combines with J gene TRBJ1-5, with D uncertain. Between the trimmed V and J ends, which lost 0 bases and 5 bases, there was a span of 11 bases. The germline V gene encodes CDR1 MNHNY and CDR2 SVGAGI (reference sequence). CDR3 size: 15 residues. CDR3 in amino acids: CASSYSPSGDQPQHF. CDR3 nucleotide sequence: TGTGCCAGCAGTTACTCGCCGTCGGGCGATCAGCCCCAGCATTTT.

This rearrangement joins TRBV6-1 to TRBJ1-3; no firm D call. V was cut by 3 bases and J by 4 bases, with 13 bases left in between. Looked up from germline, CDR1 is MNHNS and CDR2 is SASEGT. The CDR3 spans 15 residues. This chain's CDR3 is CASSDSPGGGNTIYF. CDR3 sequence (DNA): TGTGCCAGCAGTGACTCGCCGGGCGGCGGAAACACCATATATTTT.

The chain couples TRBV6-5 to TRBJ2-1; D gene ambiguous. Trimming pared 0 bases from V and 7 bases from J, leaving 7 bases between. The germline V gene encodes CDR1 MNHEY and CDR2 SVGAGI. The CDR3 sequence is 13 residues long. CDR3 region: CASSYSGFNEQFF. CDR3 nucleotides: TGTGCCAGCAGTTACTCGGGATTTAATGAGCAGTTCTTC.

The chain employs TRBV10-3 and TRBJ1-5; D gene uncertain. CDR3 size: 13 residues. V gave up 3 bases and J gave up 3 bases, with 6 bases separating them. Germline values: CDR1 ENHRY, CDR2 SYGVKD. CDR3: CAISERTNQPQHF. The CDR3 DNA sequence: TGTGCCATCAGTGAAAGGACCAATCAGCCCCAGCATTTT.

This CDR3 reads CASSYLRDHNEQFF. In DNA form, the CDR3 reads TGTGCCAGCAGTTATTTAAGAGATCACAATGAGCAGTTCTTC. J is TRBJ2-1 and V is TRBV28; no reliable D call. Germline V CDR1 and CDR2: MDHEN, SYDVKM. This CDR3 has 14 residues. V was trimmed by 4 bases and J by 5 bases, leaving 12 bases between them.

The V call is TRBV7-9, the J call TRBJ2-1; 13 bases line up with TRBD2. The length of the CDR3 is 15 residues. The germline gives CDR1 SEHNR, CDR2 FQNEAQ (reference sequence). V was clipped by 4 bases and J by 8 bases; unmatched bases: 5. CDR3 loop: CASSSRTSGRHEQFF. CDR3 coding DNA: TGTGCCAGCAGCTCGAGGACTAGCGGGAGACATGAGCAGTTCTTC. The full variable domain, with the rest looked up from reference TRBV7-9 and TRBJ2-1, is DTGVSQNPRHKITKRGQNVTFRCDPISEHNRLYWYRQTLGQGPEFLTYFQNEAQLEKSRLLSDRFSAERPKGSFSTLEIQRTEQGDSAMYLCASSSRTSGRHEQFFGPGTRLTVL.

The rearrangement joins TRBV7-2 to TRBJ2-1; the D is unclear. V lost 5 bases and J 1 base, leaving 18 bases between the germline ends. This CDR3 has 17 residues. From germline, CDR1 is SGHTA and CDR2 FQGNSA. The CDR3 reads CASSPSPETTSYNEQFF. The CDR3 DNA reads TGTGCCAGCAGCCCGAGTCCAGAAACCACATCCTACAATGAGCAGTTCTTC.